This passage covers 16 T cell receptor beta chains from one sample sequenced in a study of beta chain features in type 1 diabetes. Which antigens these TCRs recognize remains unknown. Reverse transcribing all isolated RNA meant expressed TCRB transcripts were sequenced. Profiled with immunoSEQ multiplex PCR; TCRdb holds only in-frame clones, not every one. Of 310,000 or so clones in the sample, approximately 15% were seen once. General study findings and limits: Across all four CD4+ subsets, people with type 1 diabetes showed modestly shorter TCRB CDR3s.

What was sequenced was naive CD4+ T cells from blood. These receptors came from a man aged 18 to 29 with type 1 diabetes.

This clone was seen a handful of times. The CDR3 DNA reads TGTGCCAGTAGTCCCGACAGGGGGCGCGGCGAAAAACTGTTTTTT. Protein sequence: CASSPDRGRGEKLFF. The chain joins TRBV19 to TRBJ1-4, with 10 bases aligning to TRBD1. J was trimmed by 8 bases and V by 5 bases; bases with no gene match: 8. The CDR3 sequence is 15 residues long. Per germline, CDR1 LNHDA and CDR2 SQIVND (reference sequence).

This clone was found a few times. The V and J genes are TRBV28 and TRBJ2-1, with TRBD2 identical over 9 bases. The J segment lost 6 bases and the V segment lost 0 bases, leaving 6 bases of the junction unmatched. Germline lookup yields CDR1 MDHEN and CDR2 SYDVKM. This CDR3 has 16 amino acids. CDR3 sequence reads: CASSLWGSGSANEQFF. As DNA, the CDR3 is TGTGCCAGCAGTTTATGGGGTAGCGGGAGTGCCAATGAGCAGTTCTTC.

This clone has a handful of counts. V gene TRBV10-3 combines with J gene TRBJ1-2; D perhaps matches TRBD1 (6 bases). Germline CDR1 and CDR2: ENHRY and SYGVKD. The CDR3 consists of 15 residues. Trimming took off 4 bases at V and 4 bases at J, with 16 bases between the two ends. This CDR3 is CAISGTSGVRYGYTF. The CDR3 DNA sequence: TGTGCCATCAGTGGTACATCAGGGGTTCGCTATGGCTACACCTTC.

This chain connects TRBV28 to TRBJ1-6; no clear D. V was pared by 2 bases and J by 5 bases, with 7 bases between. The germline V gene has CDR1 MDHEN and CDR2 SYDVKM. The CDR3 is made up of 14 amino acids. CDR3 DNA sequence: TGTGCCAGCAGTTTAGTCAGGAATAATTCACCCCTCCACTTT. This codes for CASSLVRNNSPLHF.

This clone was detected only a few times. The rearrangement joins TRBV2 to TRBJ2-7; D is unclear. Germline assignment: CDR1 SNHLY and CDR2 FYNNEI. With 3 bases removed from V and 6 bases from J, the gap between germline ends came to 12 bases. This CDR3 spans 13 amino acids. CDR3 nucleotides: TGTGCCAGCAGTGATATAACGGTTCTCGAGCAGTACTTC. Its protein is CASSDITVLEQYF.

The chain carries TRBV9 and TRBJ2-3; TRBD2 matches at 12 bases. Germline loops: CDR1 SGDLS, CDR2 YYNGEE. CDR3 length: 15 amino acids. V lost 0 bases to trimming and J lost 4 bases; unmatched junction nucleotides: 0. DNA for the CDR3: TGTGCCAGCAGCGTAGGACTAGCGGGAGCAGATACGCAGTATTTT. Its protein product is CASSVGLAGADTQYF. Based on the CDR3 plus reference TRBV9 and TRBJ2-3, the full variable domain is DSGVTQTPKHLITATGQRVTLRCSPRSGDLSVYWYQQSLDQGLQFLIQYYNGEERAKGNILERFSAQQFPDLHSELNLSSLELGDSALYFCASSVGLAGADTQYFGPGTRLTVL.

In this sample, this clone turned up a few times. V gene TRBV2 combines with J gene TRBJ2-7; TRBD1 matches 8 bases. From germline, CDR1 is SNHLY and CDR2 FYNNEI. Trimming at V came to 8 bases and at J to 2 bases, leaving 8 bases not matched to a gene. The CDR3 is 14 amino acids. CDR3 nucleotides: TGTGCCAGCTACCGGGACAGGAGTACCTACGAGCAGTACTTC. Its protein product is CASYRDRSTYEQYF. Full variable domain (missing parts from reference TRBV2 and TRBJ2-7): EPEVTQTPSHQVTQMGQEVILRCVPISNHLYFYWYRQILGQKVEFLVSFYNNEISEKSEIFDDQFSVERPDGSNFTLKIRSTKLEDSAMYFCASYRDRSTYEQYFGPGTRLTVT.

The V and J genes are TRBV27 and TRBJ2-3, with 14 positions matching TRBD2. Looked up from germline, CDR1 is MNHEY and CDR2 is SMNVEV (reference sequence). The CDR3 loop spans 16 amino acids. The V gene end was trimmed by 5 bases and the J gene end by 9 bases; junction bases not matched to a gene: 10. The CDR3 nucleotides read TGTGCCAGCAGTACCAGGACTAGCGGGGGGTGGAGGACGCAGTATTTT. The encoded protein is CASSTRTSGGWRTQYF.

The genes are TRBV28 and TRBJ1-2; D is unresolved. Per germline, CDR1 MDHEN and CDR2 SYDVKM. The CDR3 extends over 12 amino acids. The V end was cut by 1 base, the J end by 4 bases, with 4 bases between. The CDR3 region is CASSLSLYGYTF. CDR3 coding DNA: TGTGCCAGCAGTTTATCCCTCTATGGCTACACCTTC.

The CDR3 here is CASSLSTGDQPQHF. CDR3 bases: TGCGCCAGCAGCTTGAGCACAGGAGATCAGCCCCAGCATTTT. The rearrangement uses TRBV5-1 and TRBJ1-5; D is possibly TRBD1 (5 bases). The germline gives CDR1 SGHRS, CDR2 YFSETQ. The V gene lost 1 base and the J gene lost 5 bases, with 10 bases spanning the gap. The CDR3 runs to 14 residues.

The genes are TRBV20-1 and TRBJ2-1; D gene ambiguous. Trimming removed 4 bases at V and 5 bases at J, with 3 bases between. Germline-derived CDR1 and CDR2 are DFQATT and SNEGSKA (reference sequence). The CDR3 is 10 amino acids. CDR3 loop: CSATDNEQFF. The CDR3 nucleotides are TGCAGTGCTACAGACAATGAGCAGTTCTTC.

This chain links TRBV9 with TRBJ2-5, with TRBD1 matching over 10 bases. CDR1 and CDR2 from the germline V gene are SGDLS and YYNGEE. V lost 4 bases to trimming and J lost 5 bases; unmatched junction nucleotides: 8. The CDR3 contains 15 residues. In DNA, the CDR3 is TGTGCCAGCAGCAGACGGGACAGGGGACGTGAGACCCAGTACTTC. This sequence encodes CASSRRDRGRETQYF.

The chain couples TRBV5-4 to TRBJ1-6; D not resolved. V was clipped by 0 bases and J by 8 bases, with 6 bases between them. There are 13 residues in the CDR3. Per germline, CDR1 SGHNT and CDR2 YYREEE (reference sequence). CDR3 bases: TGTGCCAGCAGCTTGGTAGAAGATTCACCCCTCCACTTT. Translating it yields CASSLVEDSPLHF.

In this sample, this clone turned up a few times. The chain has TRBV5-1 and TRBJ2-2; 8 nucleotides line up with TRBD1. The CDR3 loop spans 16 amino acids. With V trimmed by 3 bases and J by 4 bases, 8 bases remained unmatched. Germline CDR1 SGHRS, CDR2 YFSETQ. The CDR3 region has the DNA TGCGCCAGCAGCTGGACAGGGATTCGGGGCACCGGGGAGCTGTTTTTT. It yields the protein CASSWTGIRGTGELFF.

This clone has just a few counts. This chain links TRBV5-1 with TRBJ2-1; 8 bases align to TRBD2. Germline-derived CDR1 and CDR2 are SGHRS and YFSETQ. The CDR3 runs 14 residues. J lost 15 bases, V lost 4 bases, and 15 bases had no gene match. The CDR3: CASSNPSGLHVWFF. DNA for the CDR3: TGCGCCAGCAGCAATCCTAGCGGGTTGCATGTATGGTTCTTC.

The rearrangement uses TRBV6-1 and TRBJ1-1; unclear D gene. The V and J ends lost 2 bases and 10 bases respectively, with 14 bases between them. The length of the CDR3 is 13 residues. Germline CDR1 is MNHNS and CDR2 is SASEGT. CDR3 amino acids: CASSELPPRGAFF. Here the CDR3 DNA reads TGTGCCAGCAGTGAATTACCACCCCGGGGAGCTTTCTTT.